A single T cell receptor (beta chain) is shown here with its context. Its antigen is not identified. This sample is drawn from a study of T cell responses to AZD1222 COVID-19 vaccine. General study findings and limits: Spike was spanned by vaccine-associated CD4 TCRs, with dominance at 160-218 and 743-854. In the spike-specific TCR repertoire, nearly half reportedly target unmutated variant regions. Spike-specific TCR depth and breadth grew after two AZD1222 doses. Clonal diversity was possibly underestimated, and the donors were mostly white British, with more females.

Germline V gene lookup returns CDR1 SGHDT and CDR2 YYEEEE. V lost 2 bases and J lost 4, with 4 bases in between. CDR3 length: 12 residues. Clones were sequenced by immunoSEQ multiplex PCR, and TCRdb holds only the in-frame ones, with some missing. The table lists about 150,000 clones, 90% to 95% of them singletons. Source: peripheral blood, taken 28 days after the second AZD1222 dose. This chain joins TRBV5-6 and TRBJ1-5; D remains ambiguous. The sequence was collected from an adult who received the AZD1222 COVID-19 vaccine. CDR3 DNA sequence: TGTGCCAGCAGCTTAGTAAATCAGCCCCAGCATTTT. Protein: CASSLVNQPQHF.